These T cell receptor beta chains were read from a single sample in a study of blood T cells in healthy people across ages. TCRdb reprocessed the 5' RACE reads with MiXCR, giving one entry per CDR3 protein. The table has about 640,000 distinct CDR3 sequences, under 70% seen once. The sequenced sample was blood. Receptors were obtained from a man aged 55-75 years in good health. Each CDR3 is given without its conserved first and last residue. The D gene is left open where the match is weak. The listing skips clone size in some rows; elsewhere it reads once, few, many or a size class.

>few|-|TRBV29-1|12
SVGGGGSNTEAF
>-|-|TRBV18|12
ASSPSVGTYEQY
>few|TRBD2|TRBV12-3/TRBV12-4|12
ASTSSGGAETQY
>few|TRBD2|TRBV4-1|13
ASSQSAGEYNEQF
>-|TRBD2|TRBV25-1|12
ASSDSSGGDALY
>-|-|TRBV28|11
ASSPGDNEKLF
>-|TRBD1|TRBV3-1|12
ASSLTGATGELF
>-|-|TRBV6-6|12
ASSVTGLNYGYT
>-|TRBD2|TRBV9|14
ASSANHRLAGPEQY
>once|TRBD1|TRBV29-1|12
SVQAGTVGYGYT
>-|-|TRBV9|12
ASSVGYVTDTQY
>-|TRBD2|TRBV7-2|13
ASSLLAAGEETQY
>many|TRBD1|TRBV9|12
ASSAGQGPDTQY
>-|-|TRBV27|11
ASSVQVRQPQH
>-|-|TRBV4-2|14
ASSQERGNRVGTQY
>-|TRBD1|TRBV25-1|11
ASSEGDRGGHT
>-|TRBD2|TRBV11-3|18
ASSARRTSGGREPYNEQF
>few|-|TRBV20-1|17
SARPFMEGLNSGANVLT
>-|-|TRBV2|8
ASSEWAQY
>few|-|TRBV12-3/TRBV12-4|12
ASSLAGGRYEQY
>-|TRBD2|TRBV28|13
ASSPRGSGGWTQY
>few|-|TRBV7-8|12
ASSLAGTQQWQY
>-|-|TRBV3-1|14
ASSQGQPGTYNEQY
>few|-|TRBV20-1|12
SARLTGRSETQY
>-|-|TRBV5-1|13
ASSPGGIMNTEAF
>-|-|TRBV29-1|10
SVQQGNTEAF
>-|TRBD1|TRBV7-2|13
ASSPRDRGAQPQH
>many|TRBD1|TRBV28|13
ASRAPGQGKNIQY
>-|-|TRBV12-3/TRBV12-4|11
ASTGNGANVLT
>few|TRBD1|TRBV28|13
ASRDRGSDQETQY
>-|TRBD2|TRBV12-3/TRBV12-4|14
ASSFGLAGPTDTQY
>-|-|TRBV5-1|13
ASSLGGLSTDTQY
>-|-|TRBV10-3|12
VARERVGTDTQY
>-|-|TRBV10-2|10
ASSDPLGEQY
>few|-|TRBV7-2|12
ASSLRGAQDTQY
>once|-|TRBV7-8|11
AIRTAFNEKLF
>few|-|TRBV29-1|12
SVLVEQGLYGYT
>-|-|TRBV4-2|12
ASSLGAKNQPQH
>many|-|TRBV29-1|10
SVEAGEETQY
>-|TRBD2|TRBV4-1|16
ASSQGRVGLEYQETQY
>-|-|TRBV7-9|13
ASNLGQGVGDTQY
>few|TRBD2|TRBV18|13
ASSSRGTDQETQY
>-|TRBD2|TRBV20-1|11
SASLAGRDTQY
>-|-|TRBV12-3/TRBV12-4|13
ASSSSGAPGETQY
>-|-|TRBV12-3/TRBV12-4|12
ASSFGGTKNIQY
>few|TRBD1|TRBV12-5|12
ASGLGTGRQTQY
>few|-|TRBV2|14
ASSGAGTEGANVLT